What follows are 18 T cell receptor beta chains derived from one specimen sequenced in a study of blood T cell repertoires in COVID-19. Sequencing used immunoSEQ multiplex PCR; TCRdb keeps in-frame clones, though not all of them. The data hold approximately 86,000 clones, with around four fifths observed a single time. Sequencing input: peripheral blood. The receptors stem from a man aged 45-60 years with acute or convalescent COVID-19.

The rearrangement uses TRBV7-2 and TRBJ2-5, with a weak D call TRBD2 (5 bases). V lost 0 bases and J 2 bases, leaving 10 bases between the germline ends. The CDR3 loop spans 15 amino acids. Germline assignment: CDR1 SGHTA and CDR2 FQGNSA. CDR3 region: CASSLAPSGQETQYF. In DNA, the CDR3 is TGTGCCAGCAGCTTAGCGCCTTCGGGGCAAGAGACCCAGTACTTC. The complete variable domain, with remaining parts taken from reference TRBV7-2 and TRBJ2-5, reads GAGVSQSPSNKVTEKGKDVELRCDPISGHTALYWYRQSLGQGLEFLIYFQGNSAPDKSGLPSDRFSAERTGGSVSTLTIQRTQQEDSAVYLCASSLAPSGQETQYFGPGTRLLVL.

The chain recombines TRBV7-2 with TRBJ2-1; 8 bases line up with TRBD2. Germline CDR1 SGHTA, CDR2 FQGNSA. This CDR3 is built from 15 residues. V shed 5 bases, J shed 14 bases, and the junction held 17 bases outside the gene matches. The CDR3 sequence: CASSLLRLRGGVEFF. DNA for the CDR3: TGTGCCAGCAGCCTCCTCCGCCTTCGGGGGGGAGTGGAGTTCTTC.

The chain uses TRBV19 and TRBJ2-1; D might be TRBD1 (5 bases). Looked up from germline, CDR1 is LNHDA and CDR2 is SQIVND (reference sequence). V lost 7 bases and J lost 4, with 11 bases in between. CDR3 length: 13 residues. CDR3 sequence (DNA): TGTGCCAGTACGGGCAGGACATACAATGAGCAGTTCTTC. This translates into CASTGRTYNEQFF.

V gene TRBV7-3 combines with J gene TRBJ2-7; 9 positions agree with TRBD1. From germline, CDR1 is SGHTA and CDR2 FQGTGA. The CDR3 is made up of 17 amino acids. V lost 5 bases, J lost 4 bases, and 15 bases stayed unmatched. CDR3 sequence: CASSKHPGGTGLYEQYF. The CDR3, as DNA: TGTGCCAGCAGCAAACACCCCGGGGGGACAGGGCTTTACGAGCAGTACTTC. Full variable domain (remainder filled in from reference TRBV7-3 and TRBJ2-7): GAGVSQTPSNKVTEKGKYVELRCDPISGHTALYWYRQSLGQGPEFLIYFQGTGAADDSGLPNDRFFAVRPEGSVSTLKIQRTERGDSAVYLCASSKHPGGTGLYEQYFGPGTRLTVT.

DNA for the CDR3: TGTGCCATCAGTGACCCGGGACAGGGAAAAGATACGCAGTATTTT. Protein product: CAISDPGQGKDTQYF. V and J are TRBV10-3 and TRBJ2-3, with 9 bases aligning to TRBD1. After removal of 3 bases from V and 5 bases from J, the junction contained 6 bases not matched to a gene. The CDR3 is 15 amino acids. CDR1 and CDR2 from the germline V gene are ENHRY and SYGVKD.

The rearrangement links TRBV7-9 to TRBJ2-1; TRBD2 agrees at 15 bases. Trimming at V came to 6 bases and at J to 5 bases, leaving 2 bases not matched to a gene. The CDR3 runs to 15 residues. CDR1 SEHNR and CDR2 FQNEAQ come from the germline V gene (reference sequence). The CDR3: CASRWTSGGDNEQFF. CDR3 nucleotide sequence: TGTGCCAGCAGGTGGACTAGCGGGGGGGACAATGAGCAGTTCTTC.

The J gene is TRBJ2-2, the V gene TRBV29-1; TRBD1 matches at 9 bases. The germline V gene has CDR1 SQVTM and CDR2 ANQGSEA. This CDR3 region has 14 residues. V shed 7 bases and J 1 base; nucleotides not matched to a gene: 4. CDR3 loop: CSGRQGENTGELFF. The CDR3 region has the DNA TGCAGCGGTCGACAGGGGGAGAACACCGGGGAGCTGTTTTTT.

This clone was detected once. V and J are TRBV18 and TRBJ1-4; 7 bases map to TRBD1. V was clipped by 2 bases and J by 7 bases; unmatched bases: 4. The germline gives CDR1 KGHSH, CDR2 LQKENI. CDR3 length: 14 amino acids. The CDR3 DNA reads as TGTGCCAGCTCACCAAAAGGGGGCTTTGAAAAACTGTTTTTT. It translates to CASSPKGGFEKLFF.

Only a few counts were recorded for this clone. The chain joins TRBV6-4 to TRBJ2-2; the match to TRBD1 covers 8 bases. Germline CDR1 and CDR2: MRHNA and SNTAGT. The CDR3 extends over 15 amino acids. V lost 5 bases to trimming and J lost 1 base; unmatched junction nucleotides: 3. CDR3 sequence reads: CASSTGTGNTGELFF. The CDR3 DNA is TGTGCCAGCAGTACCGGGACAGGGAACACCGGGGAGCTGTTTTTT.

The V gene is TRBV18, the J gene TRBJ1-1, with D unclear. Germline CDR1 reads KGHSH; CDR2 reads LQKENI. The CDR3 consists of 16 residues. Trimming shortened V by 3 bases and J by 3 bases, and 17 bases separated the two germline ends. The CDR3: CASSPPGSRTHTEAFF. The CDR3 DNA sequence: TGTGCCAGCTCACCCCCGGGGAGCCGAACTCACACTGAAGCTTTCTTT.

CDR3: CASSYNSGQPQHF. The CDR3 DNA follows: TGTGCCAGCAGTTACAATTCGGGTCAGCCCCAGCATTTT. This chain joins TRBV6-2 or TRBV6-3 and TRBJ1-5, with D uncertain. V was clipped by 2 bases and J by 6 bases, with 8 bases between them. This CDR3 contains 13 residues. Germline assignment: CDR1 MNHEY and CDR2 SVGEGT.

The chain couples TRBV30 to TRBJ1-3, with 11 bases identical to TRBD1. CDR1 and CDR2 from the germline V gene are GTSNPN and SVGIG (reference sequence). Unmatched junction bases numbered 3, after V lost 5 bases and J lost 3 bases. The CDR3 is 14 residues long. The CDR3 region is CAWGQGAHGNTIYF. The CDR3 DNA follows: TGTGCCTGGGGACAGGGGGCACATGGAAACACCATATATTTT.

This chain uses TRBV10-3 with TRBJ2-3, with 8 bases that match TRBD2. The CDR3 spans 15 residues. The germline gives CDR1 ENHRY, CDR2 SYGVKD. The trim removed 2 bases at V and 5 bases at J, leaving 6 bases unmatched. The CDR3 loop reads CAISERSGSLDTQYF. The CDR3 region has the DNA TGTGCCATCAGTGAGCGAAGCGGGAGTCTAGATACGCAGTATTTT.

V and J are TRBV6-6 and TRBJ2-7; D is undetermined. CDR1 and CDR2 from the germline V gene are MNHNY and SVGAGI (reference sequence). V dropped 5 bases and J dropped 1 base, with 6 bases sitting between them. This CDR3 contains 12 residues. The CDR3 bases are TGTGCCAGCAGTCCTTCGTCCTACGAGCAGTACTTC. It specifies CASSPSSYEQYF.

The chain combines TRBV13 with TRBJ2-3, with 12 bases aligning to TRBD2. Per germline, CDR1 PRHDT and CDR2 FYEKMQ (reference sequence). The J segment lost 3 bases and the V segment lost 5 bases, leaving 9 bases of the junction unmatched. The CDR3 runs 17 residues. The CDR3, as DNA: TGTGCCAGCAGCCCTCGTCTAGCGGGGGGGATGACAGATACGCAGTATTTT. It yields the protein CASSPRLAGGMTDTQYF.

This clone was found a few times. The chain couples TRBV7-2 to TRBJ2-3; 9 bases are shared with TRBD2. Trimming at V came to 3 bases and at J to 4 bases, leaving 11 bases not matched to a gene. Germline CDR1 and CDR2: SGHTA and FQGNSA. This CDR3 comprises 17 residues. The CDR3 loop reads CASSFLPAGGRADTQYF. DNA of the CDR3: TGTGCCAGCAGCTTTCTCCCCGCGGGAGGGAGGGCAGATACGCAGTATTTT.

The chain joins TRBV9 to TRBJ2-1, with 7 bases matching TRBD2. Germline V lookup: CDR1 SGDLS, CDR2 YYNGEE. The CDR3 is 18 residues long. The V gene end was trimmed by 0 bases and the J gene end by 4 bases; junction bases not matched to a gene: 13. In nucleotides, the CDR3 is TGTGCCAGCAGCGTAGGGGGTTTGGGAGGGGTAGGGTACAATGAGCAGTTCTTC. Residues: CASSVGGLGGVGYNEQFF.

The chain carries TRBV5-1 and TRBJ2-1, with TRBD2 identical over 9 bases. This CDR3 spans 15 amino acids. J lost 0 bases, V lost 6 bases, and 4 bases had no gene match. From germline, CDR1 is SGHRS and CDR2 YFSETQ. The CDR3 sequence is CASTRSGSSYNEQFF. DNA for the CDR3: TGCGCCAGCACTCGTAGCGGGAGCTCCTACAATGAGCAGTTCTTC.